The 11 T cell receptor beta chains given below trace back to one sample, sequenced in a study of blood T cells in healthy people across ages. A second PCR of 7 to 11 cycles used a sample-barcoded 5' primer and a J-beta primer mix. A single record per CDR3 protein comes from TCRdb applying MiXCR to the 5' RACE reads. Among about 680,000 distinct CDR3 sequences listed, approximately 49% were seen once. Sequencing was performed on blood. All receptors come from a woman between 55 and 75 years old in good health.

The rearrangement uses TRBV12-3 or TRBV12-4 and TRBJ2-1; TRBD2 is a possible D gene (5 bases). Trimming shortened V by 3 bases and J by 15 bases, and 15 bases separated the two germline ends. The CDR3 has 12 amino acids. The CDR3 is CASSLRGSGPFF. The CDR3 region has the DNA TGTGCCAGCAGTTTGCGAGGGAGCGGTCCGTTCTTC.

The chain recombines TRBV7-2 with TRBJ2-7; D possibly corresponds to TRBD2 (6 bases). CDR1 SGHTA and CDR2 FQGNSA come from the germline V gene. The ends were cut back, 5 bases at V and 2 bases at J, with 16 bases in the middle. There are 15 residues in the CDR3. Here the CDR3 reads CASSLSPGGAYEQYF. CDR3 DNA sequence: TGTGCCAGCAGCCTTTCTCCTGGCGGGGCCTACGAGCAGTACTTC.

The CDR3 DNA reads TGTGCCATCAGTGAGGGCAGGGTGGACTACAATGAGCAGTTCTTC. It yields the protein CAISEGRVDYNEQFF. The chain recombines TRBV10-3 with TRBJ2-1, with a possible D match to TRBD1 (5 bases). Germline-derived CDR1 and CDR2 are ENHRY and SYGVKD. The CDR3 is 15 amino acids. The V end lost 2 bases, the J end lost 3 bases, and 11 bases lay between the germline ends.

A few counts support this clonotype. The chain uses TRBV20-1 and TRBJ2-6; 9 bases are shared with TRBD1. Trimming took 2 bases from V and 2 from J; bases not matched to a gene: 1. The CDR3 extends over 15 amino acids. Germline values: CDR1 DFQATT, CDR2 SNEGSKA (reference sequence). The CDR3 sequence: CSARTGGTGANVLTF. The CDR3 DNA follows: TGCAGTGCTAGAACAGGGGGCACTGGGGCCAACGTCCTGACTTTC.

This clonotype appeared many times. This sequence joins TRBV7-2 and TRBJ2-4; maybe TRBD2 (6 bases). The CDR3 totals 17 residues. CDR1 and CDR2 (germline): SGHTA, FQGNSA. V was shortened by 1 base and J by 0 bases, with 13 bases between the two germline ends. The CDR3 coding sequence is TGTGCCAGCAGCTTAGGAGGAGGGGTCGGAGCCAAAAACATTCAGTACTTC. This sequence encodes CASSLGGGVGAKNIQYF.

V and J are TRBV7-9 and TRBJ2-7, with D unresolved. Trimming cost V 4 bases and J 6 bases, with 7 bases left between them. This CDR3 region has 11 residues. CDR1 and CDR2 (germline): SEHNR, FQNEAQ (reference sequence). This CDR3 reads CASSWWGEQYF. CDR3 nucleotide sequence: TGTGCCAGCAGCTGGTGGGGCGAGCAGTACTTC.

The chain uses TRBV15 and TRBJ2-5; the D is unclear. This CDR3 is built from 15 residues. Germline V gene lookup returns CDR1 LNHNV and CDR2 YYDKDF (reference sequence). Between the trimmed V and J ends, which lost 3 bases and 2 bases, there was a span of 13 bases. The CDR3 region is CATSSTGPGQETQYF. The CDR3 DNA is TGTGCCACCAGCAGTACCGGTCCCGGGCAAGAGACCCAGTACTTC.

The genes are TRBV7-6 and TRBJ2-1; 8 bases are shared with TRBD2. Germline trimming cut 2 bases from V and 2 bases from J; bases unmatched to any gene: 5. The CDR3 has 16 residues. Germline assignment: CDR1 SGHVS and CDR2 FNYEAQ. CDR3 amino acids: CASSLPPAGAYNEQFF. Written as DNA, the CDR3 is TGTGCCAGCAGCTTACCACCAGCGGGAGCCTACAATGAGCAGTTCTTC.

This clonotype was seen a handful of times. The rearrangement links TRBV6-5 to TRBJ1-2, with D maybe TRBD1 (6 bases). The CDR3 runs to 14 residues. In germline, CDR1 is MNHEY, CDR2 SVGAGI. Trimming cost V 0 bases and J 4 bases, with 9 bases left between them. The CDR3 bases are TGTGCCAGCAGTTACTCTGGGGGCGGCTATGGCTACACCTTC. Translating gives CASSYSGGGYGYTF.

This clonotype was seen ten or more times. An end of the junction differs from the germline gene, which may be a read error. This rearrangement joins TRBV6-5 to TRBJ2-3; 7 positions agree with TRBD2. The V gene's germline CDR1 is MNHEY and CDR2 SVGAGI. The CDR3 is 13 amino acids. CDR3 bases: TGCGCCAGCAGCCGGACTAGTACAGATACGCAGTATTTT. This encodes CASSRTSTDTQYF.

This clonotype was picked up a small number of times. The chain carries TRBV2 and TRBJ2-3; TRBD1 matches 7 bases. J lost 2 bases, V lost 0 bases, and 5 bases had no gene match. The germline CDR1 and CDR2 sequences are SNHLY and FYNNEI. There are 16 residues in the CDR3. CDR3 sequence: CASSEAGTEYTDTQYF. CDR3 nucleotide sequence: TGTGCCAGCAGTGAAGCGGGGACAGAGTACACAGATACGCAGTATTTT.